The next 19 T cell receptor beta chains were all read from a single sample in a study of T cells after yellow fever vaccination. TCRdb analysed the 5' RACE reads with MiXCR anew, one entry per CDR3 protein. The table has more than 95,000 distinct CDR3 sequences, about 7.8% seen once. The input for sequencing was CD4+ T cells sorted from PBMCs, taken around 45 days after the first yellow fever vaccination. These receptors were collected from a young man who received the YFV17D yellow fever vaccine.

The V and J genes are TRBV6-2 or TRBV6-3 and TRBJ2-1; TRBD2 might be the D (5 bases). This CDR3 contains 13 residues. Germline assignment: CDR1 MNHEY and CDR2 SVGEGT. The V and J ends lost 5 bases and 3 bases respectively, with 8 bases between them. DNA for the CDR3: TGTGCCAGCAGTACCCGGGGCTACAATGAGCAGTTCTTC. It codes for CASSTRGYNEQFF.

This clonotype was picked up many times. The rearrangement uses TRBV10-2 and TRBJ1-1; 7 bases line up with TRBD1. CDR1 and CDR2 (germline): WSHSY, SAAADI. V dropped 6 bases and J dropped 1; count of bases not matched to a gene: 11. The CDR3 has 16 amino acids. CDR3 DNA sequence: TGCGCCAGCAGCCGCCTGGTGACAGGGCCGAACACTGAAGCTTTCTTT. This encodes CASSRLVTGPNTEAFF.

This clonotype was seen many times. The V and J genes are TRBV6-5 and TRBJ1-6, with D uncertain. Germline V gene sequence: CDR1 MNHEY, CDR2 SVGAGI. V was trimmed by 10 bases and J by 4 bases, leaving 8 bases between them. The CDR3 sequence is 12 residues long. In DNA, the CDR3 is TGTGCCACCCGGGCGTATAATTCACCCCTCCACTTT. Protein: CATRAYNSPLHF.

This clonotype was observed many times. The genes are TRBV5-6 and TRBJ1-1, with D perhaps matching TRBD1 (5 bases). V was pared by 1 base and J by 1 base, with 8 bases between. CDR1 and CDR2 from the germline V gene are SGHDT and YYEEEE. The CDR3 has 14 amino acids. CDR3 in DNA: TGTGCCAGCAGCTTGCTCGGACAGAACACTGAAGCTTTCTTT. This encodes CASSLLGQNTEAFF.

This clonotype was detected ten times or more. This rearrangement joins TRBV12-3 or TRBV12-4 to TRBJ2-2; maybe TRBD2 (6 bases). This CDR3 comprises 14 residues. Trimming left V 6 bases short and J 7 bases short, with 15 bases between. The DNA for the CDR3 is TGTGCCAGCAGCGCGGGACGCCGCGACGGGGAGCTGTTTTTT. As protein: CASSAGRRDGELFF.

This chain joins TRBV7-6 and TRBJ2-2; weak D call: TRBD1 (6 bases). The CDR3 contains 18 residues. The V end was cut by 3 bases, the J end by 0 bases, with 17 bases between. CDR1 SGHVS and CDR2 FNYEAQ come from the germline V gene. The CDR3 bases are TGTGCCAGCAGCTTGATCACAGGGCCCTACTCGAACACCGGGGAGCTGTTTTTT. It translates to CASSLITGPYSNTGELFF.

In its sample, this clonotype was seen a few times. The chain's CDR3 is CASSSDSWETQYF. The DNA for the CDR3 is TGCGCCAGCAGCTCCGATAGTTGGGAGACCCAGTACTTC. The chain is built from TRBV5-1 and TRBJ2-5, with D unclear. The CDR3 is 13 amino acids. Per germline, CDR1 SGHRS and CDR2 YFSETQ. The V gene lost 3 bases and the J gene lost 5 bases, with 11 bases spanning the gap.

This clonotype has at least ten counts. J is TRBJ2-7 and V is TRBV20-1; D may be TRBD2 (7 bases). The germline V and J ends were trimmed by 2 bases and 3 bases, with 17 bases remaining between them. CDR1 and CDR2 from the germline V gene are DFQATT and SNEGSKA (reference sequence). The CDR3 is made up of 15 amino acids. The CDR3 bases are TGCAGTGCTAGACGGGGGGCGGGGAGGGGCTACGAGCAGTACTTC. Protein: CSARRGAGRGYEQYF.

This clonotype has ten or more counts. This chain links TRBV27 with TRBJ1-1; D gene unclear. The CDR3 length is 14 residues. With 2 bases removed from V and 0 bases from J, the gap between germline ends came to 7 bases. Per germline, CDR1 MNHEY and CDR2 SMNVEV (reference sequence). CDR3 protein: CASSLRLMNTEAFF. The DNA for the CDR3 is TGTGCCAGCAGTTTACGGCTAATGAACACTGAAGCTTTCTTT.

Ten or more counts support this clonotype. The chain uses TRBV2 and TRBJ2-2; unclear D gene. The length of the CDR3 is 13 residues. Between the trimmed V and J ends, which lost 2 bases and 2 bases, there was a span of 3 bases. Germline values: CDR1 SNHLY, CDR2 FYNNEI. CDR3 bases: TGTGCCAGCAGTGAAAGCAACACCGGGGAGCTGTTTTTT. This sequence encodes CASSESNTGELFF.

The sample holds many counts of this clonotype. The chain uses TRBV20-1 and TRBJ1-1; possible D gene TRBD1, 5 bases. Germline V gene sequence: CDR1 DFQATT, CDR2 SNEGSKA (reference sequence). The V end lost 5 bases, the J end lost 1 base, and 14 bases lay between the germline ends. This CDR3 is built from 14 residues. DNA for the CDR3: TGCAGTGCTGCAGCCGGGGGGTGGAACACTGAAGCTTTCTTT. The encoded protein is CSAAAGGWNTEAFF.

This clonotype has ten or more counts. The chain uses TRBV5-5 and TRBJ1-1, with a possible D match to TRBD1 (5 bases). The CDR3 consists of 14 residues. Germline V gives CDR1 SGHKS, CDR2 YYEKEE (reference sequence). Deletions cut 0 bases from V and 8 bases from J, with 14 bases between. CDR3 sequence (DNA): TGTGCCAGCAGCTTGGTATCAGGGTCCCTAGAAGCTTTCTTT. This codes for CASSLVSGSLEAFF.

Many counts were recorded for this clonotype. The V call is TRBV20-1, the J call TRBJ2-5; perhaps D is TRBD1 or TRBD2 (5 bases each). Germline lookup yields CDR1 DFQATT and CDR2 SNEGSKA (reference sequence). V lost 6 bases, J lost 5 bases, and 10 bases lay in between. The CDR3 totals 11 residues. The CDR3 bases are TGCAGTGCGGGGGTGAGGGAGACCCAGTACTTC. Translation gives CSAGVRETQYF.

In its sample, this clonotype ranks as medium-sized. This chain joins TRBV5-1 and TRBJ1-1; no definite D call. Per the germline V gene, CDR1 is SGHRS and CDR2 is YFSETQ. CDR3 length: 12 residues. Trimming took 0 bases from V and 9 from J, leaving 9 bases between them. The CDR3 nucleotides are TGCGCCAGCAGCTTGGAAGGACCCCAAGCTTTCTTT. Its translation is CASSLEGPQAFF.

This clonotype was picked up many times. V gene TRBV5-1 combines with J gene TRBJ2-3; 7 positions match TRBD2. The CDR3 is 14 residues long. The V gene end was trimmed by 7 bases and the J gene end by 4 bases; junction bases not matched to a gene: 9. Germline V lookup: CDR1 SGHRS, CDR2 YFSETQ. The DNA for the CDR3 is TGCGCCAGCGCCGCTCTGGCGGGGGCAGATACGCAGTATTTT. Translated, it gives CASAALAGADTQYF.

This clonotype was seen at least ten times. This chain links TRBV5-5 with TRBJ2-3; D uncertain. Germline values: CDR1 SGHKS, CDR2 YYEKEE (reference sequence). This CDR3 has 15 residues. V gave up 1 base and J gave up 0 bases, with 9 bases separating them. This CDR3 reads CASSLFSQSTDTQYF. DNA of the CDR3: TGTGCCAGCAGCTTGTTTTCTCAGAGCACAGATACGCAGTATTTT.

This clonotype occurred many times. The chain recombines TRBV18 with TRBJ2-3, with a tentative D call TRBD2 (7 bases). Trimming stripped 1 base from V and 2 bases from J, with 13 bases between. Germline CDR1 KGHSH, CDR2 LQKENI. This CDR3 comprises 16 residues. DNA of the CDR3: TGTGCCAGCTCACCACGGGCGGGGGCCCTCACAGATACGCAGTATTTT. Encoded protein: CASSPRAGALTDTQYF.

The sample holds many counts of this clonotype. The chain couples TRBV12-3 or TRBV12-4 to TRBJ1-5; D unclear. V lost 8 bases to trimming and J lost 6 bases, with 14 bases between them. This CDR3 spans 13 amino acids. This chain's CDR3 is CASWSQDGQPQHF. The DNA for the CDR3 is TGTGCCAGCTGGAGTCAGGACGGTCAGCCCCAGCATTTT.

Ten or more counts support this clonotype. This chain connects TRBV7-9 to TRBJ2-1; no clear D. This CDR3 has 13 amino acids. V lost 7 bases to trimming and J lost 9 bases, with 16 bases between them. Germline CDR1 is SEHNR and CDR2 is FQNEAQ (reference sequence). This chain's CDR3 is CASTPAPAAEQFF. Written as DNA, the CDR3 is TGTGCCAGCACCCCAGCTCCAGCAGCTGAGCAGTTCTTC.